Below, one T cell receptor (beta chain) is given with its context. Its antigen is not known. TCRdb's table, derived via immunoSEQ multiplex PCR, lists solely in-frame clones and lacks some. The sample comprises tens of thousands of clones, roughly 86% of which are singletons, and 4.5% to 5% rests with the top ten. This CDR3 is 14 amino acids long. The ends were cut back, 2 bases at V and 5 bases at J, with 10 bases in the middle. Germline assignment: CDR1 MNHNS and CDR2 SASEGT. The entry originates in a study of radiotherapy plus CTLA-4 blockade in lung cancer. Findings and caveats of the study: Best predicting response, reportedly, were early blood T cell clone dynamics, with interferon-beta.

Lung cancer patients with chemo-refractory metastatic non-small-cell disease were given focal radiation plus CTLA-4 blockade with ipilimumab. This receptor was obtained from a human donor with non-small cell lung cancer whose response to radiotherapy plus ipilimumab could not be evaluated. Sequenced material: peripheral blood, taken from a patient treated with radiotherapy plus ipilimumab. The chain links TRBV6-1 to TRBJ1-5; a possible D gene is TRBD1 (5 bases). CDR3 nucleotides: TGTGCCAGCAGTGAATTGGGCAGGGATCAGCCCCAGCATTTT. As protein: CASSELGRDQPQHF.